Reported below is one T cell receptor (beta chain). Its antigen is unknown. The data were produced by immunoSEQ multiplex PCR, yet TCRdb's version contains in-frame clones alone and is incomplete. The sample holds approximately 400,000 clones, about 91% seen once. The sample originates from a study of Ad26.COV2.S vaccination and SARS-CoV-2 variants. Study-wide results and limits: Measurements of TCR breadth and depth may have given underestimates of the total T cell responses. Recipients given vaccine exceeded placebo recipients in spike-specific TCR breadth. Placebo recipients and vaccine recipients were similar in non-spike TCR breadth. Considerable breadth of spike-specific CD8+ and CD4+ T cell responses has reportedly been documented following vaccination.

Germline-derived CDR1 and CDR2 are SGHDN and FVKESK. V lost 1 base to trimming and J lost 1 base; unmatched junction nucleotides: 4. This CDR3 contains 16 residues. The TCR was taken from a human donor who had recovered from COVID-19. V usage is TRBV14 and J usage is TRBJ2-3; 8 nucleotides match TRBD2. Sequenced material: peripheral blood, taken after recovery from COVID-19. This chain's CDR3 is CASSQAPGLGTDTQYF. The CDR3 DNA is TGTGCCAGCAGCCAAGCACCGGGACTAGGCACAGATACGCAGTATTTT.